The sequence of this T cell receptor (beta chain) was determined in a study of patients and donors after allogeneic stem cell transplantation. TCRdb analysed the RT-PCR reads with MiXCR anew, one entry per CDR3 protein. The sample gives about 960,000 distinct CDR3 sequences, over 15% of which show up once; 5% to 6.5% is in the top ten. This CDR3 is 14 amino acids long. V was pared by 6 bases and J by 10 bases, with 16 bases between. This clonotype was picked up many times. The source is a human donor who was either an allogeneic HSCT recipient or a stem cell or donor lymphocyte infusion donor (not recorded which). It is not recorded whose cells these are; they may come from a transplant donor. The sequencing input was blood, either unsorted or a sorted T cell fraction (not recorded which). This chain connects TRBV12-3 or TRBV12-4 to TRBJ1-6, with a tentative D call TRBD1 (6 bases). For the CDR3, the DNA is TGTGCCAGCAGGCAGGGGACCGCTGAATCACCCCTCCACTTT. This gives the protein CASRQGTAESPLHF.